A single T cell receptor (beta chain) is shown here with its context. The antigen it recognizes is unknown. Within one base of it there is no much larger clone, and no base qualities were kept. Libraries were built with the immunoSEQ multiplex PCR assay. TCR beta CDR3 sequencing was performed on DNA from the cultured, isolated CD4+ T cells. In the original analysis: The analysis removed non-productive TCR sequences, trimmed reads to the CDR3 region, and retained only CDR3s that were 7 or more amino acids long. Antigen-specific clonotypes were identified with the MANAFEST web app by comparing expansion in peptide wells against reference cultures. Positive clones required FDR<0.05 expansion versus reference and all other wells, odds ratio above 5, and frequency above 0.1% in two replicate wells. A clonotype was defined as cross-reactive if the clonotype was significantly expanded both in SARS-CoV-2 spike wells and in at least one common cold coronavirus spike condition. CDR3 similarity was assessed by Levenshtein distance using the stringdist R package, and unrooted trees were constructed with ape in R 3.6.1. TCRdb provides this immuneACCESS table in a form limited to in-frame rearrangements. Some clones are lacking; in checked studies, under half of them reflect an unresolved V gene, and why the rest are absent is not known. V and J calls and clone size are given by that table; D and trimming were obtained from the DNA. This sample gives 20,000 to 25,000 clones in total; about 68% of them show up just once. Of the sample, less than 20% is held by the ten largest clones.

Germline trimming: 1 base from V, 4 bases from J; junction bases outside gene matches: 12. Counted from cysteine to phenylalanine, this CDR3 has 17 amino acids. Kept here is only the CDR3 DNA, which spans 51 bases and is read in frame from base 1. The germline V gene specifies SGHVS as CDR1 and FQNEAQ as CDR2. This record belongs to a study of vaccination effects on CD4 cells after COVID-19 (dated by TCRdb to 2022 to 2024). Concerning the study at large: Two doses of either the BNT162b2 or the mRNA-1273 mRNA SARS-CoV-2 vaccine were administered to participants. A total of 10 COVID-19 convalescent patients and a few SARS-CoV-2-naive healthy vaccine recipients were included in the full study. SARS-CoV-2 spike-specific CD4+ TCR repertoires from before and after mRNA vaccination were compared in COVID-19 convalescent patients and in infection-naive vaccine recipients. Cultures from other donors in the study were sequenced with the Oncomine TCR Beta short-read assay on an Illumina iSeq 100.

Overall results and qualifications from the work: Both infection-induced and vaccine-induced clones contracted markedly at late post-vaccination timepoints, which is consistent with waning T cell responses. The study was limited by a small number of convalescent patients and lacked early post-infection timepoints. In healthy vaccine recipients, vaccine-induced clones were almost all SARS-CoV-2 mono-reactive, with only 1 of 255 cross-reactive with common cold coronaviruses.

To identify antigen-specific CD4+ T cell clonotypes by their expansion, the ViraFEST assay first stimulated PBMC with viral peptide pools and then applied TCR sequencing. After about 9 days of culture, CD4+ T cells were isolated with the EasySep CD4+ T cell isolation kit. Healthy vaccine recipients had no prior SARS-CoV-2 infection, confirmed by negative nucleocapsid antibodies before and after vaccination. Two million PBMC per well were cultured with 8.5 to 10 ug/ml peptides in IMDM containing approximately 4.5% human AB serum, approximately 9.1 IU/ml IL-2 and gentamicin. Half of the culture medium was replaced with fresh IL-2-containing medium on days 3 and 7. Unless noted otherwise, every peptide stimulation condition was cultured in triplicate wells. PBMC were separated from whole blood using Ficoll-Paque Plus gradient centrifugation and were then either cryopreserved at -140C or used fresh. Overlapping peptide pools spanned the spike proteins of SARS-CoV-2 and the common cold coronaviruses HCoV-NL63, HCoV-OC43 and HCoV-229E. The QIAamp micro DNA kit was used to extract genomic DNA from the cultured CD4+ T cells.

The input for sequencing was CD4+ T cells from PBMCs cultured with HCoV-NL63 spike peptides, taken before COVID-19 vaccination. Per the publication, the cell subset or site label means: HCoV-NL63 spike overlapping peptide pool stimulation. The sequence joins TRBV7-8 to TRBJ2-5; 7 bases in the middle match TRBD2. This receptor was taken from a human donor who received a COVID-19 vaccine. The CDR3 loop reads CASSLGQGGRYTETQYF. In nucleotides, the sequence is TGTGCCAGCAGCTTAGGGCAGGGAGGGAGGTATACAGAGACCCAGTACTTC.